A selection of T cell receptor beta chains follows, all from one sample in a study of shared clonotypes between healthy human individuals. Produced via immunoSEQ multiplex PCR; TCRdb's table is partial and in-frame only. Of about 1,900,000 clones detected, about 95% appear once; the ten largest clones hold more than 0.95%. Sequenced input: naive CD8+ T cells sorted from blood. The receptors stem from a man aged 18 to 30 in good health. Both conserved end residues are part of each CDR3. The D gene is left open where the match is weak.

TRBJ2-1,-,TRBV5-1,TGCGCCAGCAGCTTGTCAGGGGATGAGCAGTTCTTC,CASSLSGDEQFF
TRBJ2-5,-,TRBV11-2,TGTGCCAGCAGCTTAGAAGGGACAACCTCTGGGGGAGAGACCCAGTACTTC,CASSLEGTTSGGETQYF
TRBJ2-2,-,TRBV9,TGTGCCAGCAGCGTAGAATGGGGGGGACAGCACACCGGGGAGCTGTTTTTT,CASSVEWGGQHTGELFF
TRBJ1-4,-,TRBV9,TGTGCCAGCAGCCCTAATGGTGAAAAACTGTTTTTT,CASSPNGEKLFF
TRBJ1-1,-,TRBV2,TGTGCCAGCAGTGAAGGCGGCAGAATGAACACTGAAGCTTTCTTT,CASSEGGRMNTEAFF
TRBJ2-4,-,TRBV7-8,TGTGCCAGCAGCTTAGTACTGACGGAGGAGACTTTCAAAAACATTCAGTACTTC,CASSLVLTEETFKNIQYF
TRBJ2-3,TRBD2,TRBV11-2,TGTGCCAGCAGCCTTCTCTTTGCTAGCGGTAGCACAGATACGCAGTATTTT,CASSLLFASGSTDTQYF
TRBJ2-1,-,TRBV5-4,TGTGCCAGCAGCCCCGGCTCCTACAATGAGCAGTTCTTC,CASSPGSYNEQFF
TRBJ2-7,TRBD2,TRBV19,TGTGCCAGTGCAGCGGGGTACTCCTACGAGCAGTACTTC,CASAAGYSYEQYF
TRBJ1-1,-,TRBV2,TGTGCCAGCATAGGGGGGCTTGGGGAAGCTTTCTTT,CASIGGLGEAFF
TRBJ2-1,-,TRBV9,TGTGCCAGCACCAGGGCCGGGACCCAAGACAATGAGCAGTTCTTC,CASTRAGTQDNEQFF
TRBJ2-1,-,TRBV9,TGTGCCAGCAGCAGACTAGGACAGAACAATGAGCAGTTCTTC,CASSRLGQNNEQFF
TRBJ2-3,TRBD2,TRBV5-1,TGCGCCAGCAGCCTGACTAGCGGGGGGGAGGCAGATACGCAGTATTTT,CASSLTSGGEADTQYF
TRBJ2-1,-,TRBV27,TGTGCCAGCAGTTTCAGTATCCCCAGAGATGAGCAGTTCTTC,CASSFSIPRDEQFF
TRBJ2-3,-,TRBV5-6,TGTGCCAGCAGCTTGCCGTCCAGATTCACAGATACGCAGTATTTT,CASSLPSRFTDTQYF
TRBJ1-1,-,TRBV5-1,TGCGCCAGCAGCCCCATCGACCCCATTCGATTGGTGAACACTGAAGCTTTCTTT,CASSPIDPIRLVNTEAFF
TRBJ2-3,-,TRBV4-1,TGCGCCAGCAGCCTTCGAACCACAGATACGCAGTATTTT,CASSLRTTDTQYF
TRBJ1-2,TRBD1,TRBV29-1,TGCAGCGTCGACAGGGGATTGTACTATGGCTACACCTTC,CSVDRGLYYGYTF
TRBJ2-5,-,TRBV7-9,TGTGCCAGCAGCTTAGTAGGGTTCGGGGAGACCCAGTACTTC,CASSLVGFGETQYF
TRBJ1-5,TRBD1,TRBV27,TGTGCCAGCGCAGTCTTGACAGGGGGAAATCAGCCCCAGCATTTT,CASAVLTGGNQPQHF
TRBJ2-7,-,TRBV4-3,TGCGCCAGCAGCCAAGGACACGAAACCTACGAGCAGTACTTC,CASSQGHETYEQYF
TRBJ1-2,-,TRBV11-2,TGTGCCAGCAGCTTAGATCCCGGATGGGGCTACACCTTC,CASSLDPGWGYTF
TRBJ2-5,TRBD2,TRBV7-7,TGTGCTAGCAGCTTAGTAGCGGGAGAAGAGACCCAGTACTTC,CASSLVAGEETQYF
TRBJ2-5,TRBD2,TRBV18,TGTGCCAGCTCACCGTTGGGGACTAGCGAGTTTCAAGAGACCCAGTACTTC,CASSPLGTSEFQETQYF
TRBJ2-3,-,TRBV6-6,TGTGCCAGCACTCCGGGGTTACACACAGATACGCAGTATTTT,CASTPGLHTDTQYF
TRBJ1-2,-,TRBV30,TGTGCCTGGAGCCTCGGATCCTATGGCTACACCTTC,CAWSLGSYGYTF
TRBJ2-7,TRBD1,TRBV2,TGTGCCAGCAGCGATGACAGGGAATTTCCCTACGAGCAGTACTTC,CASSDDREFPYEQYF
TRBJ1-1,-,TRBV5-6,TGTGCCAGCAGCTTTTATTTGAACACTGAAGCTTTCTTT,CASSFYLNTEAFF
TRBJ1-1,-,TRBV9,TGTGCCAGCAGCGTAGGAGGGATCGACACTGAAGCTTTCTTT,CASSVGGIDTEAFF
TRBJ2-5,-,TRBV6-5,TGTGCCAGCAGTGAAGAGACTGTTTTCGGGACCCAGTACTTC,CASSEETVFGTQYF